Listed here are 24 T cell receptor beta chains from one sample, sequenced in a study of T cell changes during pregnancy in multiple sclerosis. Profiled with immunoSEQ multiplex PCR; TCRdb holds only in-frame clones, not every one. This table has some 38,000 clones, more than 75% appearing once. The specimen comprised CD4+ T cells from peripheral blood mononuclear cells, sampled in the second trimester of pregnancy. Every receptor here comes from a female donor in good health, enrolled as a control in a pregnancy study.

This clone was seen more than once but under ten times. The chain carries TRBV7-2 and TRBJ1-5; D remains ambiguous. Trimming removed 2 bases at V and 6 bases at J, with 5 bases between. Germline loops: CDR1 SGHTA, CDR2 FQGNSA. The CDR3 runs 12 residues. DNA of the CDR3: TGTGCCAGCAGCTTAAACAGTCAGCCCCAGCATTTT. Amino acid sequence: CASSLNSQPQHF.

In this sample, this clone turned up once. The chain links TRBV5-4 to TRBJ1-4; TRBD1 matches 7 bases. This CDR3 comprises 14 residues. J was trimmed by 8 bases and V by 4 bases; bases with no gene match: 8. Germline V gives CDR1 SGHNT, CDR2 YYREEE (reference sequence). For the CDR3, the DNA is TGTGCCAGCAGCCAAAGACAGGGTCAGGAAAAACTGTTTTTT. Its translation is CASSQRQGQEKLFF.

The CDR3 here is CSAQQGPDQPQHF. In DNA form, the CDR3 reads TGCAGCGCCCAACAGGGGCCTGATCAGCCCCAGCATTTT. The chain carries TRBV29-1 and TRBJ1-5; 7 bases agree with TRBD1. Germline V gene lookup returns CDR1 SQVTM and CDR2 ANQGSEA. The CDR3 has 13 amino acids. Unmatched junction bases numbered 8, after V lost 7 bases and J lost 5 bases. Combining the CDR3 with reference TRBV29-1 and TRBJ1-5 gives the whole variable domain SAVISQKPSRDICQRGTSLTIQCQVDSQVTMMFWYRQQPGQSLTLIATANQGSEATYESGFVIDKFPISRPNLTFSTLTVSNMSPEDSSIYLCSAQQGPDQPQHFGDGTRLSIL.

This rearrangement joins TRBV29-1 to TRBJ2-3, with 8 nucleotides matching TRBD2. This CDR3 is 15 amino acids long. The ends lost 7 bases at V and 0 bases at J; junction bases unmatched: 9. Germline V gene lookup returns CDR1 SQVTM and CDR2 ANQGSEA. CDR3 bases: TGCAGCGCCTCGGGCGGGGGGAAGAGCACAGATACGCAGTATTTT. Translation gives CSASGGGKSTDTQYF.

The chain recombines TRBV28 with TRBJ1-5; D remains ambiguous. The V gene lost 6 bases and the J gene lost 2 bases, with 14 bases spanning the gap. Germline CDR1 is MDHEN and CDR2 is SYDVKM. This CDR3 has 15 amino acids. The CDR3 coding sequence is TGTGCCAGCAGGAAAGAGGAAGGAGGCAATCAGCCCCAGCATTTT. Protein product: CASRKEEGGNQPQHF. The full variable domain, in which reference TRBV28 and TRBJ1-5 provide the parts outside the CDR3, is DVKVTQSSRYLVKRTGEKVFLECVQDMDHENMFWYRQDPGLGLRLIYFSYDVKMKEKGDIPEGYSVSREKKERFSLILESASTNQTSMYLCASRKEEGGNQPQHFGDGTRLSIL.

This chain joins TRBV25-1 and TRBJ1-4; 8 bases are a match to TRBD1. From germline, CDR1 is MGHDK and CDR2 SYGVNS. The CDR3 totals 14 residues. The V and J ends lost 4 bases and 8 bases, in that order; junction bases with no gene match: 6. As DNA, the CDR3 is TGTGCCAGCAGTGCGCAGGGGGCTCGAGAAAAACTGTTTTTT. This encodes CASSAQGAREKLFF.

The J gene is TRBJ1-3, the V gene TRBV28; the D is unclear. Germline CDR1 MDHEN, CDR2 SYDVKM. The ends were cut back, 6 bases at V and 4 bases at J, with 7 bases in the middle. The CDR3 is made up of 12 amino acids. CDR3 sequence: CASRPQGNTIYF. The CDR3 nucleotides read TGTGCCAGCAGACCTCAGGGAAACACCATATATTTT. Full variable domain (missing parts from reference TRBV28 and TRBJ1-3): DVKVTQSSRYLVKRTGEKVFLECVQDMDHENMFWYRQDPGLGLRLIYFSYDVKMKEKGDIPEGYSVSREKKERFSLILESASTNQTSMYLCASRPQGNTIYFGEGSWLTVV.

This clone was seen a single time. V usage is TRBV20-1 and J usage is TRBJ2-7; maybe TRBD2 (5 bases). This CDR3 region has 11 residues. V lost 7 bases and J 6 bases, leaving 13 bases between the germline ends. From germline, CDR1 is DFQATT and CDR2 SNEGSKA (reference sequence). CDR3 coding DNA: TGCAGTGTGCAAAGGAGCGGCGAGCAGTACTTC. Translating gives CSVQRSGEQYF.

The chain combines TRBV19 with TRBJ2-1, with 12 bases identical to TRBD2. This CDR3 contains 16 residues. CDR1 and CDR2 (germline): LNHDA, SQIVND (reference sequence). V gave up 7 bases and J gave up 3 bases; unmatched junction bases: 7. CDR3 in DNA: TGTGCCAGTAACCCACTAGCGGGGGGATTCTACAATGAGCAGTTCTTC. Protein product: CASNPLAGGFYNEQFF.

The V call is TRBV6-4, the J call TRBJ2-2, with TRBD2 matching 8 bases. Germline V lookup: CDR1 MRHNA, CDR2 SNTAGT. The V gene end was trimmed by 7 bases and the J gene end by 3 bases; junction bases not matched to a gene: 10. The CDR3 runs 16 residues. In nucleotides, the CDR3 is TGTGCCAGCATTAAAGGGGGACTAGAGGACACCGGGGAGCTGTTTTTT. It codes for CASIKGGLEDTGELFF.

The chain carries TRBV7-2 and TRBJ1-2; 7 bases line up with TRBD1. The CDR3 loop spans 13 amino acids. Germline V gene lookup returns CDR1 SGHTA and CDR2 FQGNSA. V was pared by 8 bases and J by 5 bases, with 8 bases of the junction left unmatched. CDR3 residues: CASSRDSRYGYTF. The CDR3 coding sequence is TGTGCCAGCTCGAGGGACAGCCGTTATGGCTACACCTTC.

This chain connects TRBV7-2 to TRBJ2-7, with D maybe TRBD1 (5 bases). V was clipped by 4 bases and J by 0 bases, with 13 bases between them. Germline CDR1 SGHTA, CDR2 FQGNSA. The CDR3 loop spans 15 amino acids. The CDR3 bases are TGTGCCAGCAGCTCGAAAGGGGCACCCTCCTACGAGCAGTACTTC. Amino acids: CASSSKGAPSYEQYF.

The chain joins TRBV6-6 to TRBJ1-1, with 7 positions matching TRBD1. CDR3 length: 14 residues. The V gene end was trimmed by 5 bases and the J gene end by 1 base; junction bases not matched to a gene: 4. In germline, CDR1 is MNHNY, CDR2 SVGAGI (reference sequence). The CDR3 reads CASSPRTGNTEAFF. CDR3 nucleotides: TGTGCCAGCAGTCCCCGGACAGGGAACACTGAAGCTTTCTTT.

The chain is built from TRBV28 and TRBJ1-4; no firm D call. The CDR3 is made up of 15 amino acids. In germline, CDR1 is MDHEN, CDR2 SYDVKM. The germline V and J ends were trimmed by 1 base and 8 bases, with 14 bases remaining between them. For the CDR3, the DNA is TGTGCCAGCAGTTTATACGGGTCCTCGGGAGAAAAACTGTTTTTT. It yields the protein CASSLYGSSGEKLFF. Complete variable domain (other parts from reference TRBV28 and TRBJ1-4): DVKVTQSSRYLVKRTGEKVFLECVQDMDHENMFWYRQDPGLGLRLIYFSYDVKMKEKGDIPEGYSVSREKKERFSLILESASTNQTSMYLCASSLYGSSGEKLFFGSGTQLSVL.

The rearrangement uses TRBV2 and TRBJ1-5, with D possibly matching TRBD1 (5 bases). V gave up 4 bases and J gave up 0 bases, with 10 bases separating them. Germline CDR1 SNHLY, CDR2 FYNNEI. CDR3 length equals 15 residues. The CDR3 loop reads CASSVGQLSNQPQHF. In DNA form, the CDR3 reads TGTGCCAGCAGTGTAGGACAACTTAGCAATCAGCCCCAGCATTTT.

The chain joins TRBV5-4 to TRBJ1-5; 9 nucleotides agree with TRBD1. The V and J ends lost 4 bases and 3 bases, in that order; junction bases with no gene match: 8. This CDR3 comprises 16 residues. The germline gives CDR1 SGHNT, CDR2 YYREEE (reference sequence). The CDR3 DNA follows: TGTGCCAGCAGCCCCGGGACAGGGAGGGACAATCAGCCCCAGCATTTT. Translated, it gives CASSPGTGRDNQPQHF.

The chain employs TRBV5-4 and TRBJ2-7; 11 bases fit TRBD2. CDR1 SGHNT and CDR2 YYREEE come from the germline V gene (reference sequence). CDR3 length: 15 residues. Unmatched junction bases numbered 4, after V lost 4 bases and J lost 1 base. Here the CDR3 reads CASSPTSGVSYEQYF. The CDR3 nucleotides are TGTGCCAGCAGCCCGACTAGCGGGGTATCCTACGAGCAGTACTTC.

As regards this clone: The sample holds other DNA sequences that translate to the same CDR3. J is TRBJ1-1 and V is TRBV6-1, with TRBD1 matching 9 bases. This CDR3 has 13 residues. The V gene end was trimmed by 8 bases and the J gene end by 5 bases; junction bases not matched to a gene: 6. From germline, CDR1 is MNHNS and CDR2 SASEGT. This CDR3 reads CASPGQGGTEAFF. The CDR3 DNA is TGTGCCAGCCCGGGACAGGGAGGTACTGAAGCTTTCTTT.

With regard to this clone: A read error may account for a junction end that differs from germline. V and J are TRBV7-2 and TRBJ1-2; no clear D gene. The CDR3 consists of 17 residues. The germline CDR1 and CDR2 sequences are SGHTA and FQGNSA. Here the CDR3 reads CASSSYATETSKYGYTF. The CDR3 DNA is TGTGCCAGCAGCTCATACGCCACAGAGACCTCTAAGTATGGCTACACCTTC.

This chain uses TRBV2 with TRBJ2-6; 10 nucleotides align to TRBD1. The CDR3 is 17 residues long. Germline values: CDR1 SNHLY, CDR2 FYNNEI. With 11 bases clipped from V and 1 base from J, the junction kept 11 bases outside the gene matches. CDR3: CAGTDRDRGSGANVLTF. The CDR3 coding sequence is TGTGCCGGGACAGACCGGGACAGGGGTTCTGGGGCCAACGTCCTGACTTTC.

This clone was observed a handful of times. The CDR3 loop is CASSRLPGGGTEAFF. CDR3 sequence (DNA): TGCGCCAGCAGCCGCCTCCCTGGGGGAGGCACTGAAGCTTTCTTT. The rearrangement links TRBV4-3 to TRBJ1-1, with D tentatively TRBD1 (5 bases). Germline CDR1 is LGHNA and CDR2 is YSLEER. This CDR3 region has 15 residues. Trimming removed 4 bases at V and 4 bases at J, with 16 bases between.

The genes are TRBV19 and TRBJ1-5; D perhaps matches TRBD1 (5 bases). The germline CDR1 and CDR2 sequences are LNHDA and SQIVND (reference sequence). Trimming left V 9 bases short and J 1 base short, with 16 bases between. The CDR3 is 15 amino acids. CDR3 DNA sequence: TGTGCCAGCATTCCCCATGGGGGGAGCAATCAGCCCCAGCATTTT. It translates to CASIPHGGSNQPQHF.

V and J are TRBV7-6 and TRBJ2-5, with TRBD2 as a possible D gene (6 bases). Germline assignment: CDR1 SGHVS and CDR2 FNYEAQ. V lost 3 bases, J lost 2 bases, and 13 bases lay in between. This CDR3 spans 15 amino acids. CDR3 amino acids: CASSLGLRGQETQYF. The CDR3 bases are TGTGCCAGCAGCTTGGGCCTACGGGGGCAAGAGACCCAGTACTTC.

The chain combines TRBV7-9 with TRBJ1-5, with no clear D. Trimming left V 0 bases short and J 3 bases short, with 6 bases between. The length of the CDR3 is 14 residues. Germline values: CDR1 SEHNR, CDR2 FQNEAQ (reference sequence). DNA for the CDR3: TGTGCCAGCAGCTTAGCGAGGGACAATCAGCCCCAGCATTTT. Amino acids: CASSLARDNQPQHF.